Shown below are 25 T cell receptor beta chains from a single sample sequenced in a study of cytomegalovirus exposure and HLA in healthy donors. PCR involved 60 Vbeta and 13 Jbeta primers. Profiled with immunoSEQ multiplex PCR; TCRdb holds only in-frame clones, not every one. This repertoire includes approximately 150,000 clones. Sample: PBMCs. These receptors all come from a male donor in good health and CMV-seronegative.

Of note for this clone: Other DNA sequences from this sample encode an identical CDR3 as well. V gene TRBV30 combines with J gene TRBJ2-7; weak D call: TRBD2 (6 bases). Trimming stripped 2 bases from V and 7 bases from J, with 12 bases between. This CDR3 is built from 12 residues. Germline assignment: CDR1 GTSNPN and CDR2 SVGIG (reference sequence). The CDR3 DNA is TGTGCCTGGAGTCCCCTGGAGGGGGAGCAGTACTTC. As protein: CAWSPLEGEQYF.

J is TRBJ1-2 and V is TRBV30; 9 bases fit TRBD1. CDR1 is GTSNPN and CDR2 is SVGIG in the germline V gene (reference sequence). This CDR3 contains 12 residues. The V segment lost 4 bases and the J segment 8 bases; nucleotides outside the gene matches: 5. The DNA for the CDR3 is TGTGCCTGGAATCGGGACAGGGAAGGCTACACCTTC. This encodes CAWNRDREGYTF.

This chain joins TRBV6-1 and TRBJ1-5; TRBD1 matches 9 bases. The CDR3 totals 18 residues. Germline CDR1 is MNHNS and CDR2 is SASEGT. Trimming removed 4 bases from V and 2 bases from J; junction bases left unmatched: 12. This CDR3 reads CASSGKGQGVFGNQPQHF. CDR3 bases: TGTGCCAGCAGTGGCAAGGGACAGGGAGTTTTTGGCAATCAGCCCCAGCATTTT.

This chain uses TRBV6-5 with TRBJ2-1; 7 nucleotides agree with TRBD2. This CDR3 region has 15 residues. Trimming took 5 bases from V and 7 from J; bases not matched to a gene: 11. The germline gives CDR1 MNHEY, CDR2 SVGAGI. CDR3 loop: CASSQQAGVMNEQFF. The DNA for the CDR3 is TGTGCCAGCAGTCAACAGGCGGGAGTAATGAATGAGCAGTTCTTC.

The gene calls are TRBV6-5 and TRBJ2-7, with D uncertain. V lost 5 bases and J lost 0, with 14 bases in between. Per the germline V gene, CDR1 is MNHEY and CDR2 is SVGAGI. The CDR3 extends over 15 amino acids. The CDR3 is CASSLRHSSSYEQYF. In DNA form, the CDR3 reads TGTGCCAGCAGTCTTCGACATTCGAGCTCCTACGAGCAGTACTTC.

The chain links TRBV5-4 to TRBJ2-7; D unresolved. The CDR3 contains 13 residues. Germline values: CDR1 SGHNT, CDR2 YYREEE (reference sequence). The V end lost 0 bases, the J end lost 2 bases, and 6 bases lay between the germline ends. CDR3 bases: TGTGCCAGCAGCTTGGATCAGGCCTACGAGCAGTACTTC. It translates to CASSLDQAYEQYF.

CDR3 nucleotides: TGCAGCGTTACAAAGGACAGGCTGAACACTGAAGCTTTCTTT. Its protein is CSVTKDRLNTEAFF. The V gene is TRBV29-1, the J gene TRBJ1-1, with 7 positions matching TRBD1. V shed 5 bases, J shed 0 bases, and the junction held 6 bases outside the gene matches. Germline CDR1 and CDR2: SQVTM and ANQGSEA. CDR3 size: 14 residues. Full variable domain (rest looked up from reference TRBV29-1 and TRBJ1-1): SAVISQKPSRDICQRGTSLTIQCQVDSQVTMMFWYRQQPGQSLTLIATANQGSEATYESGFVIDKFPISRPNLTFSTLTVSNMSPEDSSIYLCSVTKDRLNTEAFFGQGTRLTVV.

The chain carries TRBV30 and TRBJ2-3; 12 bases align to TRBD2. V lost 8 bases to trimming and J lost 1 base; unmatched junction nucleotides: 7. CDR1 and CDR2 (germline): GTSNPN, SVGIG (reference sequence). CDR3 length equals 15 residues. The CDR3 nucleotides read TGTGCCCGTTCTAGCGGGGGGGGCGGCACAGATACGCAGTATTTT. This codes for CARSSGGGGTDTQYF.

The CDR3 here is CASSGPWALTGELFF. DNA for the CDR3: TGTGCCAGCAGTGGTCCTTGGGCATTAACCGGGGAGCTGTTTTTT. The chain carries TRBV6-1 and TRBJ2-2; D is ambiguous. V shed 4 bases and J shed 5 bases, with 14 bases lying between them. The length of the CDR3 is 15 residues. The germline CDR1 and CDR2 sequences are MNHNS and SASEGT.

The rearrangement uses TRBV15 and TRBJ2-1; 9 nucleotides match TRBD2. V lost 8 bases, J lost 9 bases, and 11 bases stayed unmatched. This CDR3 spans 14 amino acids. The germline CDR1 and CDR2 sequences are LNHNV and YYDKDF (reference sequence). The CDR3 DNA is TGTGCCACCCAGCTAGGCGGGGGGGAAGGTGAGCAGTTCTTC. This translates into CATQLGGGEGEQFF.

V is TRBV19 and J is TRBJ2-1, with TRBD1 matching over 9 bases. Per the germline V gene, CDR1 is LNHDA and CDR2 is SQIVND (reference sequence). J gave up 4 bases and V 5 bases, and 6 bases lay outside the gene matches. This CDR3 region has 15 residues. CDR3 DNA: TGTGCCAGTAGTCCCGGGACAGGGCGGTACAATGAGCAGTTCTTC. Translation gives CASSPGTGRYNEQFF. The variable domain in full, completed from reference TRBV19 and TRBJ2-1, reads DGGITQSPKYLFRKEGQNVTLSCEQNLNHDAMYWYRQDPGQGLRLIYYSQIVNDFQKGDIAEGYSVSREKKESFPLTVTSAQKNPTAFYLCASSPGTGRYNEQFFGPGTRLTVL.

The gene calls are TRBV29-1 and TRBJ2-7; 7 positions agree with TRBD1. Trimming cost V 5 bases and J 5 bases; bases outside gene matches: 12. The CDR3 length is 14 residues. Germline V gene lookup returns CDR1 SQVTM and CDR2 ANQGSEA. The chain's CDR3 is CSVRKGQRFDEQYF. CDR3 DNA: TGCAGCGTTCGAAAGGGACAGAGGTTTGACGAGCAGTACTTC.

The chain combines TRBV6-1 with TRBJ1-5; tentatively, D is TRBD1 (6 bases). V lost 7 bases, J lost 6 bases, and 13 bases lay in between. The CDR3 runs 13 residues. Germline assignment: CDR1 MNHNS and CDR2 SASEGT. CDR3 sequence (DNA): TGTGCCAGCAACTACAGGGCCATTCAGCCCCAGCATTTT. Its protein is CASNYRAIQPQHF.

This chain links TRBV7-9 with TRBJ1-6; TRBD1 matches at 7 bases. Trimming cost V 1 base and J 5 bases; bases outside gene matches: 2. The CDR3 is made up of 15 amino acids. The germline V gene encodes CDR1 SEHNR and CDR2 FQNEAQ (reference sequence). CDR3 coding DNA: TGTGCCAGCAGCTTAGGACAGGGCAATAATTCACCCCTCCACTTT. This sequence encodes CASSLGQGNNSPLHF.

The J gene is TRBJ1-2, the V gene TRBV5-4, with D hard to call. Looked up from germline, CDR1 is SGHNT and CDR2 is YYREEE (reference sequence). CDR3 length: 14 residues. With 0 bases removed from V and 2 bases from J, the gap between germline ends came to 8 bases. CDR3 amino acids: CASSLELRNYGYTF. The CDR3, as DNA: TGTGCCAGCAGCTTGGAGCTGAGAAACTATGGCTACACCTTC.

This CDR3 is CSGGHTGGYGYTF. The DNA for the CDR3 is TGCAGCGGGGGACACACGGGAGGCTATGGCTACACCTTC. The genes are TRBV29-1 and TRBJ1-2; D is possibly TRBD1 (6 bases). V lost 7 bases to trimming and J lost 4 bases, with 16 bases between them. Germline values: CDR1 SQVTM, CDR2 ANQGSEA. The CDR3 contains 13 residues.

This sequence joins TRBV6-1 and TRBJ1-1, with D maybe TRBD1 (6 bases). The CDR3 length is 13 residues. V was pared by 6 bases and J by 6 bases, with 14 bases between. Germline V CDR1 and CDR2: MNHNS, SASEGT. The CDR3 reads CASRITGPPEAFF. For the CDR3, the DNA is TGTGCCAGCAGGATAACAGGGCCGCCTGAAGCTTTCTTT.

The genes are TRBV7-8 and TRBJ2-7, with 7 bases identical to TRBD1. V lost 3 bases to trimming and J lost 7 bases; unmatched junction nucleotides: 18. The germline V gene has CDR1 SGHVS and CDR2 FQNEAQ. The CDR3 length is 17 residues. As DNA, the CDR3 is TGTGCCAGCAGCTTGAGTCGGACAGGACTCGTAAGGTGGGAGCAGTACTTC. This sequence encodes CASSLSRTGLVRWEQYF. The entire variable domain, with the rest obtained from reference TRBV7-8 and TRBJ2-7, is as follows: GAGVSQSPRYKVAKRGQDVALRCDPISGHVSLFWYQQALGQGPEFLTYFQNEAQLDKSGLPSDRFFAERPEGSVSTLKIQRTQQEDSAVYLCASSLSRTGLVRWEQYFGPGTRLTVT.

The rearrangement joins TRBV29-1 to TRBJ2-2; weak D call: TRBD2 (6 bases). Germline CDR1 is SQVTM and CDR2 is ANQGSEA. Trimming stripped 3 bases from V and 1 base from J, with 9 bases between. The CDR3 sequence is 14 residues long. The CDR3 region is CSVDQGLNTGELFF. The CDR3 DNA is TGCAGCGTTGATCAGGGACTGAACACCGGGGAGCTGTTTTTT.

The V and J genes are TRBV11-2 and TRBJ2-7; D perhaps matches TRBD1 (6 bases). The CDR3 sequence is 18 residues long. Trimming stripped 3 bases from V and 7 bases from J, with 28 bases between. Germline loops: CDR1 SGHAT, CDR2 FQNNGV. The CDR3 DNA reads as TGTGCCAGCAGCTTGTCTTCTGGGGGCGGGTTTTACCCGGGAGAGCAGTACTTC. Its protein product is CASSLSSGGGFYPGEQYF.

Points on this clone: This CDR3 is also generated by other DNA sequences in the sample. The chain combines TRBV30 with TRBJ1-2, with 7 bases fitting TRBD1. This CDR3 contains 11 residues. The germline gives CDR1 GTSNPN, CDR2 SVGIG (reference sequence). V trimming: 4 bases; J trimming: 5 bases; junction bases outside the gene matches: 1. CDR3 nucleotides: TGTGCCTGGACAGGGGGGTATGGCTACACCTTC. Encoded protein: CAWTGGYGYTF.

CDR3 region: CASSQGIYRDRAYEQYF. The CDR3 DNA follows: TGTGCCAGCAGCCAAGGGATATACCGGGACAGGGCCTACGAGCAGTACTTC. This chain connects TRBV14 to TRBJ2-7; TRBD1 matches at 9 bases. Germline assignment: CDR1 SGHDN and CDR2 FVKESK. CDR3 size: 17 residues. With V trimmed by 1 base and J by 2 bases, 9 bases remained unmatched.

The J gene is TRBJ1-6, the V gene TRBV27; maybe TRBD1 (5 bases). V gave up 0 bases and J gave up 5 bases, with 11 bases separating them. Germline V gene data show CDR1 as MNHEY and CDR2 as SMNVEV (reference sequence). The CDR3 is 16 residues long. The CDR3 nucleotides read TGTGCCAGCAGTTTATCGAGTCAGGGTAATAATTCACCCCTCCACTTT. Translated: CASSLSSQGNNSPLHF.

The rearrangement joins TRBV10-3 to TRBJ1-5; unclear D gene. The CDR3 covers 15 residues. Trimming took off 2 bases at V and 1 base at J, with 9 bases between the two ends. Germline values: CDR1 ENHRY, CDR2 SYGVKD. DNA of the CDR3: TGTGCCATCAGTGAGGAGGCTGCCAGCAATCAGCCCCAGCATTTT. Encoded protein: CAISEEAASNQPQHF.

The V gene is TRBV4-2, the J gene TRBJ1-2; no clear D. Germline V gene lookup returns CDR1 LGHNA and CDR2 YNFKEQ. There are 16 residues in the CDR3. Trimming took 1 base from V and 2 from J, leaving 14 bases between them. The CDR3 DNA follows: TGTGCCAGCAGCCAAGCAGCGGGTGGACCGAACTATGGCTACACCTTC. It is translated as CASSQAAGGPNYGYTF.